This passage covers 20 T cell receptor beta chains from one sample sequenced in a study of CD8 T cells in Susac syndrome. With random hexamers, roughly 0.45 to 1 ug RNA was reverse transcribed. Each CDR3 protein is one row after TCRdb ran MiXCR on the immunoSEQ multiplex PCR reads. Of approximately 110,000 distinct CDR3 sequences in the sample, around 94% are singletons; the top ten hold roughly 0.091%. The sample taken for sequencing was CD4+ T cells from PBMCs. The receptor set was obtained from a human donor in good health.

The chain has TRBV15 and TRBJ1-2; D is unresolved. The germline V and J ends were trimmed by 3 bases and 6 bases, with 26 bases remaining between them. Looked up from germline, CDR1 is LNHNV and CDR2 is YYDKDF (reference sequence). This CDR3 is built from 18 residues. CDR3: CATSRGREASRGPDGYTF. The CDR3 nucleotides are TGTGCCACCAGCAGGGGCCGTGAGGCCTCCCGGGGTCCGGATGGCTACACCTTC.

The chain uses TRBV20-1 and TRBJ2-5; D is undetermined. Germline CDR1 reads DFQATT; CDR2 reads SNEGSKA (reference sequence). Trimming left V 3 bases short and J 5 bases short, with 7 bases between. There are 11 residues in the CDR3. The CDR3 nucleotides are TGCAGTGCTAGTCTGGGGGAGACCCAGTACTTC. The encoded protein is CSASLGETQYF.

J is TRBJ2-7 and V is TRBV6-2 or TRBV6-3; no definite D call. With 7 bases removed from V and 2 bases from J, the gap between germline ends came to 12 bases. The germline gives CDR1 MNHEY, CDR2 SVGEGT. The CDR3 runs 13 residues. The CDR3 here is CASKDLRAYEQYF. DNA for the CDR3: TGTGCCAGCAAGGACCTTCGGGCCTACGAGCAGTACTTC.

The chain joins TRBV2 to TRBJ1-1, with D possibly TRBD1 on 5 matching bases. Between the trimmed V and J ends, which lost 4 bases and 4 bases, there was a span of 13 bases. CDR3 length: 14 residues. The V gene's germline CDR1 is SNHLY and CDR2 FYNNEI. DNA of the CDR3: TGTGCCAGCAGTGTGGGCAGGGACGGCACTGAAGCTTTCTTT. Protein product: CASSVGRDGTEAFF.

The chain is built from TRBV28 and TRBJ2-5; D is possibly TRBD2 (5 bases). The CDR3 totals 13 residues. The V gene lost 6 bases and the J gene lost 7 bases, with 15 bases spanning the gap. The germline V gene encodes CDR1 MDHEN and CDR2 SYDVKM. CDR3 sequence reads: CASSKGAWGTQYF. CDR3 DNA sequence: TGTGCCAGCAGCAAGGGAGCTTGGGGGACCCAGTACTTC.

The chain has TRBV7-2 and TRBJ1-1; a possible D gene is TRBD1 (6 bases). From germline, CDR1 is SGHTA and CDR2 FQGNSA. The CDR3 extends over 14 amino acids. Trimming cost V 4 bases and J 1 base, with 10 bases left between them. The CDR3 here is CASSSGHSNTEAFF. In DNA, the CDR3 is TGTGCCAGCAGCTCGGGACACTCGAACACTGAAGCTTTCTTT.

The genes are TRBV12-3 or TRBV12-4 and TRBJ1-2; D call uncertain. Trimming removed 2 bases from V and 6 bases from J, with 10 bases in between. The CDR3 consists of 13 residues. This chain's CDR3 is CASSLHAPDGYTF. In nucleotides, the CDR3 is TGTGCCAGCAGTTTACATGCTCCTGATGGCTACACCTTC.

The CDR3 DNA is TGTGCCAGCAGCTTAAACGGGGCCCGACCTCAAGAGACCCAGTACTTC. Amino acid sequence: CASSLNGARPQETQYF. V is TRBV7-9 and J is TRBJ2-5; D tentatively reads TRBD1 or TRBD2 (5 bases each). CDR3 length equals 16 residues. The germline gives CDR1 SEHNR, CDR2 FQNEAQ (reference sequence). V was trimmed by 2 bases and J by 2 bases, leaving 15 bases between them.

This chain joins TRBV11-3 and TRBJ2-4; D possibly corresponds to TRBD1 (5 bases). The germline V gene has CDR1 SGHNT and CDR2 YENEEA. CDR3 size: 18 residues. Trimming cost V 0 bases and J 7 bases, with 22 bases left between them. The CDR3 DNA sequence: TGTGCCAGCAGCTTAGATAACCCGTTTCAGGGTATGCGGAACATTCAGTACTTC. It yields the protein CASSLDNPFQGMRNIQYF.

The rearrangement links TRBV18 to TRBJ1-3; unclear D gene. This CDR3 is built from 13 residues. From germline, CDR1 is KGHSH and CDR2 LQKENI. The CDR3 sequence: CAAKGTAGNTIYF. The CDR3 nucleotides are TGTGCGGCGAAGGGAACGGCTGGAAACACCATATATTTT.

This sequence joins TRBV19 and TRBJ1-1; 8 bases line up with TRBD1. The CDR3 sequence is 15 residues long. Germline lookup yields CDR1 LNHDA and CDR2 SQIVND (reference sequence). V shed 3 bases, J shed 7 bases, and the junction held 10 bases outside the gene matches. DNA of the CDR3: TGTGCCAGTAGTATCAGCGTAGTCAGGGGGCTTGAAGCTTTCTTT. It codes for CASSISVVRGLEAFF. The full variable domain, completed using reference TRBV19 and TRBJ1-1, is DGGITQSPKYLFRKEGQNVTLSCEQNLNHDAMYWYRQDPGQGLRLIYYSQIVNDFQKGDIAEGYSVSREKKESFPLTVTSAQKNPTAFYLCASSISVVRGLEAFFGQGTRLTVV.

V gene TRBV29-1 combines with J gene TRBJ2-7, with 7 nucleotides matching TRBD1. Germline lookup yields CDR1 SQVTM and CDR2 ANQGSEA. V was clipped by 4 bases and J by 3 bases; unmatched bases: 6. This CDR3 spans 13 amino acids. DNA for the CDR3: TGCAGCGTTGGACGGGACAGAATCTACGAGCAGTACTTC. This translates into CSVGRDRIYEQYF.

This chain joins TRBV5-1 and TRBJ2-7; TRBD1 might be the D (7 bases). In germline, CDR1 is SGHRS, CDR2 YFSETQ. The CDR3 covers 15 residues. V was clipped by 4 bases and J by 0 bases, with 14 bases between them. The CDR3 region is CASSAGQLTSYEQYF. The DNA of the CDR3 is TGCGCCAGCAGCGCGGGACAGTTGACCTCCTACGAGCAGTACTTC.

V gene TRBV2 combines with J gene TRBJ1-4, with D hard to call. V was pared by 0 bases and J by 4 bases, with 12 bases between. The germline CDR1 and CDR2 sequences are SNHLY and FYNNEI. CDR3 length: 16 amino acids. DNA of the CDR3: TGTGCCAGCAGTGAAGCCACGGGCTACCATAATGAAAAACTGTTTTTT. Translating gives CASSEATGYHNEKLFF.

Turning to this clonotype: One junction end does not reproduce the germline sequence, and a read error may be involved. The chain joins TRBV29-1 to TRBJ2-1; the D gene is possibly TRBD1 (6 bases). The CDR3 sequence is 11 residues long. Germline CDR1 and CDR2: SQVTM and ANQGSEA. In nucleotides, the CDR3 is TGCAGCGTCGACGTCGATGAGGGGGTAGGCTTC. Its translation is CSVDVDEGVGF.

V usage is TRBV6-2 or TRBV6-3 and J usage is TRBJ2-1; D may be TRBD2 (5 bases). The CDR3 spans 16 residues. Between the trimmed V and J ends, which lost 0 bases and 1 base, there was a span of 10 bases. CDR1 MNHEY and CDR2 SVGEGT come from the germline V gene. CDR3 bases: TGTGCCAGCAGTTACTCAGGGAGACGTTCCTACAATGAGCAGTTCTTC. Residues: CASSYSGRRSYNEQFF.

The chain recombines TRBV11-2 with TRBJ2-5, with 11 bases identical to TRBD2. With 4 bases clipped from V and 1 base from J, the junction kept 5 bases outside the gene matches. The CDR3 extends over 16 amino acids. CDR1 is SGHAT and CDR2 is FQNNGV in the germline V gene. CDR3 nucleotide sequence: TGTGCCAGCAGCTCAGGGACTAGCGGAAGCCAAGAGACCCAGTACTTC. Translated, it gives CASSSGTSGSQETQYF.

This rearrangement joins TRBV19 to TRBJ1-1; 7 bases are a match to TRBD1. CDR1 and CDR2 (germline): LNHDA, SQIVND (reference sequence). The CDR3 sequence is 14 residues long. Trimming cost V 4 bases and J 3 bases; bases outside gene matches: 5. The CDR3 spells CASSKQGIDTEAFF. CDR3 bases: TGTGCCAGTAGTAAACAGGGGATAGACACTGAAGCTTTCTTT.

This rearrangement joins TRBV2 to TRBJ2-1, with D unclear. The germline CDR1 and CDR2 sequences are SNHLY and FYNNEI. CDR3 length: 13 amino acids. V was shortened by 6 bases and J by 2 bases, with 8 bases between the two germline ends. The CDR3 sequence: CASRPETYNEQFF. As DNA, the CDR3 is TGTGCCAGCAGACCCGAGACCTACAATGAGCAGTTCTTC.

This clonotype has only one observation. CDR3 loop: CASSRTANYGYTF. CDR3 in DNA: TGTGCCAGCAGCAGGACGGCTAACTATGGCTACACCTTC. The chain is built from TRBV2 and TRBJ1-2; no reliable D call. The CDR3 has 13 amino acids. The V and J ends lost 6 bases and 0 bases respectively, with 8 bases between them. Per germline, CDR1 SNHLY and CDR2 FYNNEI.